This is a list of T cell receptor beta chains from one sample in a study of blood T cell repertoires in COVID-19. The table came from immunoSEQ multiplex PCR; TCRdb's copy has only in-frame clones and leaves some out. The sample shows roughly 200,000 clones, about 87% of them seen only once. Sequencing was performed on peripheral blood. All receptors derive from a woman aged 18-29 years who had recovered from COVID-19. The CDR3 runs from the conserved cysteine through the conserved F or W. A D gene is named only where the DNA matches it firmly. Expanded clones get a size class; other rows say once, few or many, or leave the size out.

D gene: TRBD2
clone size: .
J gene: TRBJ2-3
V gene: TRBV5-6
CDR3 length: 14
CDR3 DNA: TGTGCCAGCAGCTTGGACGGGAGGGGGGATACGCAGTATTTT
CDR3 protein: CASSLDGRGDTQYF

D gene: .
clone size: .
J gene: TRBJ2-2
V gene: TRBV5-1
CDR3 length: 16
CDR3 DNA: TGCGCCAGCAGCTACATGGCTTCCGGGGGTACCGGGGAGCTGTTTTTT
CDR3 protein: CASSYMASGGTGELFF

D gene: TRBD1
clone size: .
J gene: TRBJ2-6
V gene: TRBV9
CDR3 length: 19
CDR3 DNA: TGTGCCAGCAGCGTCCACCCGACAGGGATAGGGTCTGGGGCCAACGTCCTGACTTTC
CDR3 protein: CASSVHPTGIGSGANVLTF

D gene: .
clone size: .
J gene: TRBJ2-2
V gene: TRBV24-1
CDR3 length: 14
CDR3 DNA: TGTGCCACCAGTGATGCCACTAGTCCCGGGGAGCTGTTTTTT
CDR3 protein: CATSDATSPGELFF

D gene: .
clone size: few
J gene: TRBJ2-5
V gene: TRBV6-2/TRBV6-3
CDR3 length: 15
CDR3 DNA: TGTGCCAGCAGTTACTCGGGAGGGGGGGGAGAGACCCAGTACTTC
CDR3 protein: CASSYSGGGGETQYF

D gene: TRBD1
clone size: .
J gene: TRBJ1-2
V gene: TRBV5-4
CDR3 length: 13
CDR3 DNA: TGTGCCAGCAGACGGGACAGGGACTATGGCTACACCTTC
CDR3 protein: CASRRDRDYGYTF

D gene: .
clone size: .
J gene: TRBJ1-1
V gene: TRBV7-3
CDR3 length: 14
CDR3 DNA: TGTGCCAGCAGCCCGGGGGGCACAAACACTGAAGCTTTCTTT
CDR3 protein: CASSPGGTNTEAFF

D gene: TRBD1
clone size: .
J gene: TRBJ2-5
V gene: TRBV7-2
CDR3 length: 16
CDR3 DNA: TGTGCCAGCAGCTCAAGGCCTGGGACAGGGCAAGAGACCCAGTACTTC
CDR3 protein: CASSSRPGTGQETQYF

D gene: .
clone size: .
J gene: TRBJ1-2
V gene: TRBV2
CDR3 length: 15
CDR3 DNA: TGTGCCAGCAGTTCCTCGGTGTGGGAGACCTATGGCTACACCTTC
CDR3 protein: CASSSSVWETYGYTF

D gene: TRBD2
clone size: .
J gene: TRBJ2-5
V gene: TRBV7-9
CDR3 length: 14
CDR3 DNA: TGTGCGGGGGAACTAGCGGGGGGGCCAGAGACCCAGTACTTC
CDR3 protein: CAGELAGGPETQYF

D gene: TRBD1
clone size: .
J gene: TRBJ1-2
V gene: TRBV5-4
CDR3 length: 16
CDR3 DNA: TGTGCCAGCAGCTCGAAGACGACAGGGGAGCAGGATGGCTACACCTTC
CDR3 protein: CASSSKTTGEQDGYTF

D gene: .
clone size: .
J gene: TRBJ2-1
V gene: TRBV4-1
CDR3 length: 15
CDR3 DNA: TGCGCCAGCAGCCAAGTGGGAGCAGGGGACAATGAGCAGTTCTTC
CDR3 protein: CASSQVGAGDNEQFF

D gene: .
clone size: .
J gene: TRBJ2-2
V gene: TRBV12-3/TRBV12-4
CDR3 length: 12
CDR3 DNA: TGTGCCAACCTCCTAAACACCGGGGAGCTGTTTTTT
CDR3 protein: CANLLNTGELFF

D gene: TRBD2
clone size: .
J gene: TRBJ2-1
V gene: TRBV6-5
CDR3 length: 14
CDR3 DNA: TGTGCCTCACGGCGGGCTAGCGGGGGCTATGAGCAGTTCTTC
CDR3 protein: CASRRASGGYEQFF

D gene: .
clone size: .
J gene: TRBJ2-4
V gene: TRBV2
CDR3 length: 12
CDR3 DNA: TGTGCCAGCAGACACAGGTCAACCATTCAGTACTTC
CDR3 protein: CASRHRSTIQYF

D gene: .
clone size: .
J gene: TRBJ2-7
V gene: TRBV10-3
CDR3 length: 15
CDR3 DNA: TGTGCCATCAGTGAGGGGCAGGGTGCTACCTACGAGCAGTACTTC
CDR3 protein: CAISEGQGATYEQYF

D gene: .
clone size: once
J gene: TRBJ2-3
V gene: TRBV19
CDR3 length: 13
CDR3 DNA: TGTGCCGTAAGGGGGTTCGGCACAGATACGCAGTATTTT
CDR3 protein: CAVRGFGTDTQYF

D gene: .
clone size: .
J gene: TRBJ1-2
V gene: TRBV5-1
CDR3 length: 13
CDR3 DNA: TGCGCCAGCAGCTTGATGGAGAGCTATGGCTACACCTTC
CDR3 protein: CASSLMESYGYTF

D gene: .
clone size: .
J gene: TRBJ2-5
V gene: TRBV2
CDR3 length: 12
CDR3 DNA: TGTGCCAGCAGGCGGCAGCAAGAGACCCAGTACTTC
CDR3 protein: CASRRQQETQYF

D gene: .
clone size: .
J gene: TRBJ2-1
V gene: TRBV13
CDR3 length: 18
CDR3 DNA: TGTGCCAGCAGCCAGCTCGTCTACGCGGGGGCCTCCTACAATGAGCAGTTCTTC
CDR3 protein: CASSQLVYAGASYNEQFF

D gene: TRBD1
clone size: .
J gene: TRBJ1-6
V gene: TRBV9
CDR3 length: 15
CDR3 DNA: TGTGCCAGCAGCGTAGCTGGGACAGGGGCGTCACCCCTCCACTTT
CDR3 protein: CASSVAGTGASPLHF

D gene: TRBD1
clone size: .
J gene: TRBJ2-7
V gene: TRBV18
CDR3 length: 13
CDR3 DNA: TGTGCCAGCTCACCTGGACAGGGCGACGAGCAGTACTTC
CDR3 protein: CASSPGQGDEQYF

D gene: .
clone size: .
J gene: TRBJ1-1
V gene: TRBV5-4
CDR3 length: 12
CDR3 DNA: TGTGCCAGCAGCTTGATTAGAGGCGACGCTTTCTTT
CDR3 protein: CASSLIRGDAFF

D gene: TRBD2
clone size: .
J gene: TRBJ2-5
V gene: TRBV30
CDR3 length: 14
CDR3 DNA: TGTGCCTGGGGGGGGGACCTGGTTTGGGAGACCCAGTACTTC
CDR3 protein: CAWGGDLVWETQYF

D gene: TRBD2
clone size: once
J gene: TRBJ2-3
V gene: TRBV6-4
CDR3 length: 14
CDR3 DNA: TGTGCCAGCAGTGATCAAGCGGGAGTGGGTACGCAGTATTTT
CDR3 protein: CASSDQAGVGTQYF

D gene: TRBD2
clone size: .
J gene: TRBJ2-7
V gene: TRBV4-1
CDR3 length: 15
CDR3 DNA: TGCGCCAGCAGCCAAGAAGCCCGGGAGGCCTACGAGCAGTACTTC
CDR3 protein: CASSQEAREAYEQYF

D gene: TRBD1
clone size: .
J gene: TRBJ2-1
V gene: TRBV6-2/TRBV6-3
CDR3 length: 16
CDR3 DNA: TGTGCCAGCAGTTACCGGGGACAGGGGGTTGTTAATGAGCAGTTCTTC
CDR3 protein: CASSYRGQGVVNEQFF

D gene: .
clone size: .
J gene: TRBJ1-2
V gene: TRBV30
CDR3 length: 13
CDR3 DNA: TGTGCCTGGAGTGTACTTTGGAGCTATGGCTACACCTTC
CDR3 protein: CAWSVLWSYGYTF